This paragraph covers one T cell receptor (beta chain) sequence. Its target is not known. The data belong to a study of T cell repertoires in cytomegalovirus infection. TCRdb processed the reads anew with MiXCR; each CDR3 protein has one entry. This sample has approximately 990,000 distinct CDR3 sequences, with roughly 31% found just once. The starting material was cultured CD8+ T cells from PBMCs, obtained from culture after CMV antigen stimulation. The TCR was taken from a human donor in good health (CMV status not recorded). Some clones in this sample may be carry-over from other donors' samples.

The CDR3 here is CASSVSPEAQHF. The CDR3 nucleotides read TGTGCCAGCAGTGTTTCCCCTGAGGCCCAGCATTTT. The J gene is TRBJ1-5, the V gene TRBV12-3 or TRBV12-4; no definite D call. Trimming stripped 5 bases from V and 11 bases from J, with 13 bases between. This CDR3 contains 12 residues.